This TCR beta chain was sequenced for a study of shared clonotypes between healthy human individuals. Across the study: A few men and a couple of women, aged 18 to 49, were donors. CD8 memory received one plate per donor, CD8 naive two, CD4 memory three and CD4 naive three. Study findings and constraints: The study found about 5% of naive CD4 clonotypes shared across a handful of donors.

The material for each subset, its genomic DNA, was split evenly across several immunoSEQ plates. Sequenced by immunoSEQ multiplex PCR; TCRdb stores in-frame clones only, minus some. The top ten hold approximately 22% of the sample, which has hundreds of thousands of clones, 90% to 95% seen once. CDR1 is MGHRA, CDR2 YSYEKL, per germline. The CDR3 length is 15 residues. Germline trimming cut 3 bases from V and 5 bases from J; bases unmatched to any gene: 7. As defined, naive CD8 cells were CD45RO-negative and positively selected for CCR7, with terminally differentiated effector memory CD45RA+ cells excluded. As concerns this clone: Its antigen is still unknown.

This chain links TRBV4-1 with TRBJ2-5, with 9 positions matching TRBD2. This clonotype was obtained from a man aged 25 to 45 in good health. Sequences were obtained from naive CD8+ T cells sorted from blood. The CDR3: CASSHFLAGSETQYF. The CDR3 nucleotides read TGCGCCAGCAGCCACTTTCTAGCGGGGTCGGAGACCCAGTACTTC.